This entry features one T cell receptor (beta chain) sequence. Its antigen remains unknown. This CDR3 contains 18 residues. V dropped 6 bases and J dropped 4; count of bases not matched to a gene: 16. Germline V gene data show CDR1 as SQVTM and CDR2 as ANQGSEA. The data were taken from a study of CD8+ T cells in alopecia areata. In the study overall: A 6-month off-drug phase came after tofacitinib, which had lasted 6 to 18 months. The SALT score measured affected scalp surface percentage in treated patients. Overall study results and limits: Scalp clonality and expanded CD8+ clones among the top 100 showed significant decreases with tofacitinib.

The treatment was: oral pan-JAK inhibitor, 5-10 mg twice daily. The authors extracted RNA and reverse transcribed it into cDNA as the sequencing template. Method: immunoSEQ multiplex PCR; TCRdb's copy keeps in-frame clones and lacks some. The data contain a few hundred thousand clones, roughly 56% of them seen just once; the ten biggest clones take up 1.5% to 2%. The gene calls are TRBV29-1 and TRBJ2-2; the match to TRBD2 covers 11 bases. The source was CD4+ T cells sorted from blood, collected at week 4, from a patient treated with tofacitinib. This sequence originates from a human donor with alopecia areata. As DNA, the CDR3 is TGCAGCGTGGCCCGCGTGGTAGCGGGGGGGCGGGTCACCGGGGAGCTGTTTTTT. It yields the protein CSVARVVAGGRVTGELFF.